The source of this TCR beta chain is a study of regulatory T cells in long-lasting Graves disease (dated by TCRdb to the early 2020s). Regarding the complete study: Persistent Graves' disease was defined as antithyroid drug treatment for over 5 years with persistently positive TSH receptor autoantibodies. A total of around 35 samples were covered by TCR sequencing, comprising approximately 13 persistent and roughly 20 newly diagnosed Graves' disease patients. On average, persistent Graves' disease patients in the clinical cohort had been on antithyroid drugs for approximately ten years. The study took place in China and was registered as a clinical trial. Persistent Graves' disease patients were compared with newly diagnosed Graves' disease patients by peripheral blood TCR sequencing and RNA sequencing.

Libraries were made using multiplex PCR. Sequencing instrument: Illumina HiSeq 4000. To build TCR beta libraries, CDR3 regions were amplified by Arm-PCR using iRepertoire HTBI primers. Before sequencing, the PCR products went through gel purification. The authors processed their data as follows. Gene usage analysis of CDR3 amino acid clonotypes relied on the approximately 60 TRBV and 15 or so TRBJ segments identified across samples. COPE and FqMerger were used to merge the filtered high-quality paired reads into contigs. Contigs were aligned with BLAST to IMGT TRBV, TRBD and TRBJ reference genes, and CDR3 was defined per IMGT. Any clonotype with a frequency above 0.1% was classified as a highly expanded clone. Shannon entropy served as the measure of repertoire diversity, while the Gini coefficient captured V-J evenness. Public clonotypes were defined as clonotypes shared by more than one individual. The public reads were run again by TCRdb, first through fastp at Q25 and then through MiXCR, and only productive beta chains were kept. Each record represents a unique CDR3 protein, reported with the most common genes and DNA among its rows. These V and J calls originate from TCRdb's pipeline instead of the authors' own analysis. In all, the sample holds hundreds of thousands of distinct CDR3 sequences, and roughly a fifth of those were seen once. About 6.6% of the sample comes from the top ten.

A remark on this clonotype: No cognate antigen has been identified for it. Base quality data are lacking; no much larger clone is found one base away.

Study-wide conclusions, independent of this receptor: As a limitation, the authors acknowledged that the small sample size may reduce accuracy. Sequencing and analysis were restricted to the TCR beta chain. A larger number of public clonotypes was shared among persistent patients (fewer than 3,000) than among newly diagnosed patients (roughly 930). Preferential use of TRBV28, TRBJ1-2 and TRBJ2-5 was observed in persistent disease, whereas TRBV20-1 and TRBJ2-1 were favored in newly diagnosed disease. The study examined only peripheral blood because the primary lesion, thyroid tissue, could not be accessed. Persistent Graves' disease patients showed lower TCR Shannon entropy and fewer highly expanded clones than newly diagnosed patients, suggesting clonal expansion.

This specimen's time point label, per the study, means: persistent/refractory GD, antithyroid drugs over 5 years with positive TRAb. For both TCR sequencing and RNA sequencing, RNA was extracted from PBMCs using TRIzol. Graves' disease was diagnosed according to American Thyroid Association guidelines. Recruitment of patients was carried out at an endocrinology department in Xi'an, China. Each patient gave about 9.1 milliliters of peripheral blood, collected in an EDTA anticoagulant tube. Ficoll Paque Plus density gradient separation was used to isolate PBMCs, and no further T cell sorting was done. An Agilent 2100 Bioanalyzer and agarose gel were used to check RNA quality, while a NanoDrop 2000 measured RNA concentration. The germline V gene encodes CDR1 SGHRS and CDR2 YFSETQ. The CDR3 starts with the cysteine, ends with the phenylalanine, and has 16 residues. Here the CDR3 DNA is all that survives: 48 bases in frame from base 1. V is reduced by 6 bases and J by 7 bases, leaving a spacing of 22 bases between them.

The receptor was derived from a female donor with Graves disease. This receptor chain uses TRBV5-1 and TRBJ1-4; TRBD1 might be the D gene, on 6 matching bases. The source was peripheral blood mononuclear cells (PBMCs), collected when the disease was refractory, from a patient treated with antithyroid drugs. CDR3 region: CASNSLFPGQGEKLFF. The nucleotide sequence is given as TGCGCCAGCAACTCCCTTTTCCCGGGACAAGGTGAAAAACTGTTTTTT.